This section outlines one T cell receptor (beta chain) sequence together with its context. The antigen it recognizes is unknown. There are no base qualities to consult, and no much larger clone falls within one base. CDR1 and CDR2 are drawn from the germline V gene (reference sequence): SEHNR, FQNEAQ. The CDR3 runs 16 residues from the cysteine to the phenylalanine. CDR3 DNA is the only sequence kept; it has 48 bases, read in frame from the first base. A distance of 17 bases separates the germline ends of V and J, which lose 6 bases and 0 bases respectively. This sample was included in a study of blood T cell repertoires in COVID-19 (dated by TCRdb to 2020 to 2021). Study-wide context: Samples covering the acute and convalescent phases of COVID-19 were provided by collaborators in the United States, Italy and Spain. Samples were obtained from the ongoing ImmuneRACE study (first 160 participants) and from 1,254 subjects provided by 6 global collaborators. Deeply sampled blood TCRbeta repertoires from subjects exposed to, actively infected with, or recovered from COVID-19 were included in the dataset. A de-identified subject ID, COVID-19 status, age in years and sex were almost always included in the sample metadata. The prospective study material was composed of cDNA or gDNA derived from T cells, B-cell-depleted T cells, or PBMCs. A freely available public database, intended as a resource for researchers studying the immune response to SARS-CoV-2, is where the repertoires were released. Where HLA class I and class II types were available, the types were taken from metadata supplied by the sample provider, not from assay-based typing. General findings and caveats noted by the study authors: How much clinical and demographic metadata was included differed by source and by participant, and the metadata was provided uncurated.

The immunoSEQ Assay, a bias-controlled multiplex PCR, was used to amplify TCRbeta CDR3 regions from genomic DNA. Per the source publication's procedure: Nucleated cell counts per sample were estimated from amplification of reference gene primers within the assay. Sequence reads were collapsed and filtered to measure the absolute abundance of every unique TCRbeta CDR3 rearrangement. For each sample, productive Simpson clonality was calculated by taking the square root of Simpson's diversity index across productive rearrangements. Here the immuneACCESS table is served through TCRdb, limited to in-frame sequences with V and J called. Missing clones are a known gap in these copies; in checked studies unresolved V genes cover under half, and the rest lacks a known reason. Clonal size and the V and J genes are those of that table, whereas D and trimming came from the DNA. The sample yields 150,000 or so clones; about four fifths were counted once. The top ten clones comprise under 0.75% of the sample.

Each collaborating institution followed its own protocols to collect whole blood in K2EDTA tubes. For TCRbeta analysis, collaborators shipped samples as frozen whole blood, isolated PBMCs, or DNA extracted from either of those sample types. The chain is encoded by TRBV7-9 joined to TRBJ2-5; matching of 7 bases hints at TRBD1 as the D gene. The source material was peripheral blood. The receptor was isolated from a man aged 60 to 69 with acute or convalescent COVID-19. The CDR3 here reads CASSRGGGGNQETQYF. The sequence in DNA is TGTGCCAGCAGTCGTGGAGGGGGCGGAAACCAAGAGACCCAGTACTTC. Outside the CDR3, residues come from the reference TRBV7-9 and TRBJ2-5 proteins, so the full variable domain is: DTGVSQNPRHKITKRGQNVTFRCDPISEHNRLYWYRQTLGQGPEFLTYFQNEAQLEKSRLLSDRFSAERPKGSFSTLEIQRTEQGDSAMYLCASSRGGGGNQETQYFGPGTRLLVL.